This T cell receptor beta chain was sequenced for a study of blood T cell repertoires in COVID-19. Clones were read by immunoSEQ multiplex PCR, and TCRdb kept only the in-frame ones, dropping some. The top ten hold 2.5% to 3% of the sample, which has 120,000 to 150,000 clones, about 87% seen once. J was trimmed by 7 bases and V by 5 bases; bases with no gene match: 12. From germline, CDR1 is SGHVS and CDR2 FQNEAQ. There are 17 residues in the CDR3. Sequenced sample: peripheral blood. The chain carries TRBV7-8 and TRBJ2-5; the match to TRBD2 covers 14 bases. The sequence came from a human donor with COVID-19, enrolled during active disease. The donor label of this sample is uncertain. DNA for the CDR3: TGTGCCAGCAGCCGACGGGGGACTAGCGGGAGTGTAGTGACCCAGTACTTC. Amino acid sequence: CASSRRGTSGSVVTQYF.